This TCR beta chain was sequenced in a study of blood T cell repertoires in COVID-19. Produced via immunoSEQ multiplex PCR; TCRdb's table is partial and in-frame only. The sample yields around 200,000 clones, around 84% seen once. Germline V gives CDR1 SGHTA, CDR2 FQGNSA. This CDR3 region has 17 residues. V shed 5 bases and J 5 bases; nucleotides not matched to a gene: 14. Sequences were obtained from PBMCs or T cells enriched from blood (not recorded which). V gene TRBV7-2 combines with J gene TRBJ2-3; 9 bases map to TRBD1. The source of this sequence is a man in his forties or fifties who had recovered from COVID-19. This CDR3 reads CASSLYRGRPREDTQYF. The CDR3, as DNA: TGTGCCAGCAGCCTATACAGGGGGCGTCCTCGAGAAGATACGCAGTATTTT.